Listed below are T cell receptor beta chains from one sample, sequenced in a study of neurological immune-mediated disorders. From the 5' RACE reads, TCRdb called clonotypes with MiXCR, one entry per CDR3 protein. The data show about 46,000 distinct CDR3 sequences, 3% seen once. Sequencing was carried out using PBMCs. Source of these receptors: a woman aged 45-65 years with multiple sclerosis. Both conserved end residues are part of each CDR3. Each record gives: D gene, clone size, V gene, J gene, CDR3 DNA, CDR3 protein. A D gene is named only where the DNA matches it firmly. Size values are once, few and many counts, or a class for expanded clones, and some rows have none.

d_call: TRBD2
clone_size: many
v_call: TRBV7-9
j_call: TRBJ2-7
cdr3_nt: TGTGCCAGCAGCTTAGCAGCTAGCGGGAGAGCCTACGAGCAGTACTTC
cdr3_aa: CASSLAASGRAYEQYF

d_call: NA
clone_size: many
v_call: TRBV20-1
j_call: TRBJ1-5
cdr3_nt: TGCAGTGCCAAGCCCAGAAGCCAATATAGCAATCAGCCCCAGCATTTT
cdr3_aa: CSAKPRSQYSNQPQHF

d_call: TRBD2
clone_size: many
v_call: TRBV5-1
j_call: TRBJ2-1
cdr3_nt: TGCGCCAGCAGCTTGGCTAGCGGATACAATGAGCAGTTCTTC
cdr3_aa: CASSLASGYNEQFF

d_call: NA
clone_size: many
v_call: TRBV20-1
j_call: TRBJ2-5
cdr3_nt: TGCAGTGCTAGAGAACAGGGCGCCGGACAAGAGACCCAGTACTTC
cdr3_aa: CSAREQGAGQETQYF

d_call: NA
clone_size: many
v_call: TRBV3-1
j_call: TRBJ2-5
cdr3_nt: TGTGCCAGCAGCCAATTGAGGGAGACCCAGTACTTC
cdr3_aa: CASSQLRETQYF

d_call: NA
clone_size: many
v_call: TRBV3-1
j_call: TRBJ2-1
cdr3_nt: TGTGCCAGCAGCCAAGAACGGGCTTCCTACAATGAGCAGTTCTTC
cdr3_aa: CASSQERASYNEQFF

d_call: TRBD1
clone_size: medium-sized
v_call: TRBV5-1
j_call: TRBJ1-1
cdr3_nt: TGCGCCAGCAGCCGGACAGGGGCTGAAGCTTTCTTT
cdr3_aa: CASSRTGAEAFF

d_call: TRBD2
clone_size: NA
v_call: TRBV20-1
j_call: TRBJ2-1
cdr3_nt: TGCAGTGCTAGGGGACTAGCGGGGGGAAACTACAATGAGCAGTTCTTC
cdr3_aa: CSARGLAGGNYNEQFF

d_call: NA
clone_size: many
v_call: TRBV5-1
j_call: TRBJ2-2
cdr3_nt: TGCGCCAGCAGCTTGGATACGAACACCGGGGAGCTGTTTTTT
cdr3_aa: CASSLDTNTGELFF

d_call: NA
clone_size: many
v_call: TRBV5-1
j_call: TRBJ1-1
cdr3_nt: TGCGCCAGCAGCTTTCTTACGAACACTGAAGCTTTCTTT
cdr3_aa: CASSFLTNTEAFF

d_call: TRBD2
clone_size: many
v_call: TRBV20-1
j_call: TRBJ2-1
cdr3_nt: TGCAGTGCTAGACCCCCCGGGACTAGGTTCAATGAGCAGTTCTTC
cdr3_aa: CSARPPGTRFNEQFF

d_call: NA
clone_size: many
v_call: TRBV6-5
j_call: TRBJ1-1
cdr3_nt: TGTGCCAGCAGTTATTCCAGGTTGGTTACTGAAGCTTTCTTT
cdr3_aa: CASSYSRLVTEAFF

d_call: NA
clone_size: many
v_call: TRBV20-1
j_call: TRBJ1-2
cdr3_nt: TGCAGTGCTACCTTCACAGGGATAGGCTATGGCTACACCTTC
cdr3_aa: CSATFTGIGYGYTF

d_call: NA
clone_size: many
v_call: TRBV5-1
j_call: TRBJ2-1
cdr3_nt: TGCGCCAGCAGCTCCGGGTCGGGCGGCAATGAGCAGTTCTTC
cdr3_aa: CASSSGSGGNEQFF

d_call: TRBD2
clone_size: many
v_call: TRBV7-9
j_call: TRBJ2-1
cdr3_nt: TGTGCCAGCAGCTCCCTCCTAGGACTAGCGGGAGAAAATGAGCAGTTCTTC
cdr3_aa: CASSSLLGLAGENEQFF

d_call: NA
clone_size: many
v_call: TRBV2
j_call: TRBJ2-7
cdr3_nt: TGTGCCAGCAGTGATCAGGGGTCAGGGTACGAGCAGTACTTC
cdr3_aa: CASSDQGSGYEQYF

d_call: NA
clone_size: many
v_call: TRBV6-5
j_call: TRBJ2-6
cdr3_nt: TGTGCCAGCAGTTATGATTCGGGGGCTGGGGCCAACGTCCTGACTTTC
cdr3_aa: CASSYDSGAGANVLTF

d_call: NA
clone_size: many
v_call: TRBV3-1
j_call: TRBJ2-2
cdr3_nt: TGTGCCAGCAGCCCATACGCGGACGGGGAGCTGTTTTTT
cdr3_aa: CASSPYADGELFF

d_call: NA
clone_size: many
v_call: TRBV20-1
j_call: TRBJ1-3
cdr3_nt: TGCAGTGCTAGAGACCTGAAGAGGAGCGGAAACACCATATATTTT
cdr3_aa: CSARDLKRSGNTIYF

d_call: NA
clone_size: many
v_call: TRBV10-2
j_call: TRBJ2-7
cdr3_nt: TGCGCCAGCAGTGACCACTCCTACGAGCAGTACTTC
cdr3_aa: CASSDHSYEQYF

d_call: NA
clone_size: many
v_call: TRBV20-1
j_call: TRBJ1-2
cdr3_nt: TGCAGTGCCAGTGGTCAGAACTATGGCTACACCTTC
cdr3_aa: CSASGQNYGYTF